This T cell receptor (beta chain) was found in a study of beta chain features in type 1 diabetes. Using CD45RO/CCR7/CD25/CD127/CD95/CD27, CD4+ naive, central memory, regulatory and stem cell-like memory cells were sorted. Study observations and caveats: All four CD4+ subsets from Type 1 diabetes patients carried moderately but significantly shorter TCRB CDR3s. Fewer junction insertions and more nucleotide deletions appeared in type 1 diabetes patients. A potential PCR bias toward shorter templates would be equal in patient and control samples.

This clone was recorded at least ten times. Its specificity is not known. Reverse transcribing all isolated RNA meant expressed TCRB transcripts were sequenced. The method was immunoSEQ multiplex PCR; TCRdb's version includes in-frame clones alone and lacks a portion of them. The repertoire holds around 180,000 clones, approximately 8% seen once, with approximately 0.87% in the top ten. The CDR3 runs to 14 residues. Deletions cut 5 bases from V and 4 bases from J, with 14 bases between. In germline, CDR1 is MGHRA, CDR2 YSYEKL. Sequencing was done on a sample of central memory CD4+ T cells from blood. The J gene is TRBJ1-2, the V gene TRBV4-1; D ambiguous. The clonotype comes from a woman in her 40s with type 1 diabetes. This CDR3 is CASSTRSGFYGYTF. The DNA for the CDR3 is TGCGCCAGCAGCACCCGATCGGGTTTCTATGGCTACACCTTC.